A selection of T cell receptor beta chains follows, all from one sample in a study of human T cells and chemical hapten exposure. MiXCR, run by TCRdb on the RACE reads, gives a single entry per CDR3 protein. The sample lists about 93,000 distinct CDR3 sequences, around 8.8% occurring once. The sample was whole blood, taken in connection with sensitization to the hapten diphenylcyclopropenone (DPC). The origin of the receptors is a man in his forties with alopecia areata. Some clones in this sample may be carry-over from other donors' samples. Both conserved end residues are part of each CDR3. D genes are given only for firm matches. Not every row has a clone size; where given, it reads once, few, many or a size class.

NA	TRBJ1-4	TRBV7-2	many	CASSLAIWGFAEKLFF	TGTGCCAGCAGCTTAGCTATTTGGGGTTTTGCTGAAAAACTGTTTTTT
TRBD2	TRBJ2-1	TRBV20-1	many	CSAIYPGLAAKSYNEQFF	TGCAGTGCTATCTATCCGGGACTAGCGGCAAAGTCCTACAATGAGCAGTTCTTC
TRBD2	TRBJ2-7	TRBV6-1	NA	CASSPSGGLSEQYF	TGTGCCAGCAGTCCTAGCGGGGGGCTTAGTGAGCAGTACTTC
NA	TRBJ2-7	TRBV7-2	many	CASTQFQVAEQYF	TGTGCCAGCACCCAATTTCAGGTGGCGGAGCAGTACTTC
NA	TRBJ1-4	TRBV28	NA	CASSLWGTTNEKLFF	TGTGCCAGCAGTTTATGGGGGACAACTAATGAAAAACTGTTTTTT
TRBD1	TRBJ2-6	TRBV7-3	NA	CASSGGQGGSGANVLTF	TGTGCCAGCAGCGGTGGACAGGGGGGATCTGGGGCCAACGTCCTGACTTTC
NA	TRBJ1-2	TRBV29-1	many	CSVEIQGWSYTF	TGCAGCGTTGAAATCCAGGGGTGGAGCTACACCTTC
NA	TRBJ2-2	TRBV12-3/TRBV12-4	NA	CASSLGLRGTGELFF	TGTGCCAGCAGTTTGGGCCTTAGAGGGACCGGGGAGCTGTTTTTT
NA	TRBJ2-1	TRBV7-9	few	CASSPRGGADNEQFF	TGTGCCAGCAGCCCAAGGGGGGGAGCCGACAATGAGCAGTTCTTC
NA	TRBJ2-1	TRBV29-1	few	CSVESVSAYNEQFF	TGCAGCGTTGAATCGGTTTCCGCCTACAATGAGCAGTTCTTC
TRBD2	TRBJ2-1	TRBV6-5	many	CASSRGLAGVLEQFF	TGTGCCAGCAGCCGAGGACTAGCGGGAGTTCTTGAGCAGTTCTTC
NA	TRBJ2-7	TRBV4-3	many	CASSQGLGDSYEQYF	TGCGCCAGCAGCCAAGGACTGGGCGACTCCTACGAGCAGTACTTC
NA	TRBJ2-5	TRBV4-3	NA	CASSQLLGREETQYF	TGCGCCAGCAGCCAACTCCTGGGCAGGGAAGAGACCCAGTACTTC
NA	TRBJ2-7	TRBV20-1	NA	CSAREEKASSYEQYF	TGCAGTGCTAGAGAGGAAAAGGCGAGCTCCTACGAGCAGTACTTC
TRBD1	TRBJ1-1	TRBV7-2	NA	CASSSTRTGRRNTEAFF	TGTGCCAGCAGCTCCACGCGGACAGGGAGGCGGAACACTGAAGCTTTCTTT
NA	TRBJ2-6	TRBV12-3/TRBV12-4	many	CASIKTGANVLTF	TGTGCCAGCATCAAAACTGGGGCCAACGTCCTGACTTTC
TRBD1	TRBJ2-7	TRBV3-1	NA	CARSSSGQGSYEQYF	TGTGCCAGAAGTTCCTCGGGACAGGGCTCCTACGAGCAGTACTTC
NA	TRBJ2-2	TRBV29-1	few	CSVAEAGELFF	TGCAGCGTTGCTGAGGCCGGGGAGCTGTTTTTT
NA	TRBJ1-1	TRBV7-2	few	CASSPPVTFPNTEAFF	TGTGCCAGCAGCCCCCCAGTTACGTTCCCGAACACTGAAGCTTTCTTT
TRBD1	TRBJ1-3	TRBV13	NA	CASSPRTGGYSGNTIYF	TGTGCCAGCAGCCCGCGGACAGGGGGCTACTCTGGAAACACCATATATTTT
NA	TRBJ1-1	TRBV10-3	many	CAIIGGVATEAFF	TGTGCCATCATTGGCGGGGTCGCCACTGAAGCTTTCTTT
TRBD1	TRBJ1-3	TRBV5-1	NA	CASSQGRGQSGNTIYF	TGCGCCAGCAGCCAAGGAAGGGGACAGAGTGGAAACACCATATATTTT
TRBD2	TRBJ2-7	TRBV5-4	NA	CASSFGLADRSSYEQYF	TGTGCCAGCAGCTTTGGACTAGCGGATAGGAGCTCCTACGAGCAGTACTTC
NA	TRBJ1-4	TRBV29-1	many	CSVKQGQNEKLFF	TGCAGCGTGAAGCAGGGCCAGAATGAAAAACTGTTTTTT
NA	TRBJ1-6	TRBV28	many	CASSLSSGIHSPLHF	TGTGCCAGCAGTTTATCATCTGGGATTCATTCACCCCTCCACTTT
TRBD2	TRBJ2-2	TRBV11-3	once	CASSKQGGSGELFF	TGTGCCAGCAGCAAGCAGGGAGGGTCCGGGGAGCTGTTTTTT
TRBD2	TRBJ2-5	TRBV28	many	CASSLSFASGTQETQYF	TGTGCCAGCAGTTTATCCTTCGCTAGCGGGACGCAAGAGACCCAGTACTTC
NA	TRBJ1-5	TRBV28	NA	CASRPVTQPQHF	TGTGCCAGCAGACCCGTAACTCAGCCCCAGCATTTT
NA	TRBJ1-2	TRBV7-8	few	CASSLGTSTNYGYTF	TGTGCCAGCAGCTTAGGAACAAGTACTAACTATGGCTACACCTTC
NA	TRBJ1-2	TRBV5-5	many	CASSVQGDYGYTF	TGTGCCAGCAGTGTACAGGGTGACTATGGCTACACCTTC
NA	TRBJ2-7	TRBV5-1	few	CASSLINSGPREQYF	TGCGCCAGCAGCTTGATTAATAGCGGCCCAAGGGAGCAGTACTTC
NA	TRBJ2-1	TRBV6-6	NA	CASRAGTYNEQFF	TGTGCCAGCAGGGCCGGGACCTACAATGAGCAGTTCTTC
NA	TRBJ2-1	TRBV6-5	many	CASSYTGLGNEQFF	TGTGCCAGCAGTTACACGGGGTTGGGAAATGAGCAGTTCTTC
TRBD2	TRBJ2-1	TRBV27	few	CASSFNAGDPHNEQFF	TGTGCCAGCAGTTTTAACGCGGGAGATCCCCACAATGAGCAGTTCTTC
NA	TRBJ2-1	TRBV24-1	many	CATSEGGADIYNEQFF	TGTGCCACCAGTGAAGGGGGGGCCGATATCTACAATGAGCAGTTCTTC
TRBD1	TRBJ2-1	TRBV5-1	many	CASSSDRGRGLRSSYNEQFF	TGCGCCAGCAGCTCGGACAGGGGGCGGGGGCTCCGGAGCTCCTACAATGAGCAGTTCTTC
NA	TRBJ1-5	TRBV3-1	NA	CASSQGLNQPQHF	TGTGCCAGCAGCCAAGGTTTGAATCAGCCCCAGCATTTT
NA	TRBJ1-2	TRBV6-6	NA	CASSSPPGDYYGYTF	TGTGCCAGCAGCTCTCCGCCGGGGGACTACTATGGCTACACCTTC
TRBD2	TRBJ2-4	TRBV19	NA	CASRGLAGDLQNIQYF	TGTGCCAGCAGAGGACTAGCGGGGGACCTACAAAACATTCAGTACTTC
NA	TRBJ2-7	TRBV28	few	CASTPVRAYEQYF	TGTGCCAGCACCCCGGTTAGGGCGTACGAGCAGTACTTC
NA	TRBJ2-3	TRBV29-1	few	CSVQWSTDTQYF	TGCAGCGTTCAGTGGTCCACAGATACGCAGTATTTT
NA	TRBJ2-3	TRBV6-5	NA	CASKTGDNTQYF	TGTGCCAGCAAAACGGGTGATAATACGCAGTATTTT
TRBD1	TRBJ1-1	TRBV9	many	CASSSDRLNPKEEAFF	TGTGCCAGCAGCTCGGACAGGCTCAACCCGAAGGAAGAAGCTTTCTTT
TRBD1	TRBJ2-3	TRBV4-3	many	CASSPGQGKGTDTQYF	TGCGCCAGCAGCCCCGGACAGGGGAAAGGGACAGATACGCAGTATTTT
NA	TRBJ2-3	TRBV12-3/TRBV12-4	many	CASSLTAADTQYF	TGTGCCAGCAGTTTAACAGCCGCAGATACGCAGTATTTT
TRBD1	TRBJ2-3	TRBV7-2	few	CASRKGATDTQYF	TGTGCCAGCAGGAAGGGGGCCACAGATACGCAGTATTTT
NA	TRBJ2-5	TRBV9	few	CASSVEAGQETQYF	TGTGCCAGCAGCGTAGAGGCAGGCCAAGAGACCCAGTACTTC
TRBD1	TRBJ1-6	TRBV11-2	NA	CASTLGTGNSPLHF	TGTGCCAGCACCTTGGGGACAGGAAATTCACCCCTCCACTTT
TRBD1	TRBJ2-3	TRBV10-3	few	CATDRGVPDTQYF	TGTGCCACAGACAGGGGGGTGCCAGATACGCAGTATTTT
NA	TRBJ2-5	TRBV20-1	NA	CSASVLGRETQYF	TGCAGTGCTAGTGTGCTGGGGCGAGAGACCCAGTACTTC
NA	TRBJ2-1	TRBV29-1	few	CSALENEQFF	TGCAGCGCACTAGAAAATGAGCAGTTCTTC
TRBD2	TRBJ2-3	TRBV6-5	many	CASSYWGRGADTQYF	TGTGCCAGCAGTTACTGGGGGAGGGGTGCAGATACGCAGTATTTT
TRBD2	TRBJ2-3	TRBV6-6	NA	CASSPSLAGELTDTQYF	TGTGCCAGCAGTCCCTCTCTAGCGGGGGAGTTAACAGATACGCAGTATTTT
NA	TRBJ2-7	TRBV28	many	CASSLRGRVREQYF	TGTGCCAGCAGTTTACGGGGGAGAGTGAGAGAGCAGTACTTC
NA	TRBJ1-3	TRBV12-3/TRBV12-4	many	CASSLGGGLSGNTIYF	TGTGCCAGCAGTTTAGGGGGGGGACTCTCTGGAAACACCATATATTTT
NA	TRBJ2-3	TRBV30	NA	CAWRGSSDTQYF	TGTGCCTGGAGGGGGAGTTCGGATACGCAGTATTTT
NA	TRBJ2-3	TRBV12-3/TRBV12-4	NA	CASSLANGGGDTQYF	TGTGCCAGCAGTTTGGCAAATGGGGGCGGGGATACGCAGTATTTT